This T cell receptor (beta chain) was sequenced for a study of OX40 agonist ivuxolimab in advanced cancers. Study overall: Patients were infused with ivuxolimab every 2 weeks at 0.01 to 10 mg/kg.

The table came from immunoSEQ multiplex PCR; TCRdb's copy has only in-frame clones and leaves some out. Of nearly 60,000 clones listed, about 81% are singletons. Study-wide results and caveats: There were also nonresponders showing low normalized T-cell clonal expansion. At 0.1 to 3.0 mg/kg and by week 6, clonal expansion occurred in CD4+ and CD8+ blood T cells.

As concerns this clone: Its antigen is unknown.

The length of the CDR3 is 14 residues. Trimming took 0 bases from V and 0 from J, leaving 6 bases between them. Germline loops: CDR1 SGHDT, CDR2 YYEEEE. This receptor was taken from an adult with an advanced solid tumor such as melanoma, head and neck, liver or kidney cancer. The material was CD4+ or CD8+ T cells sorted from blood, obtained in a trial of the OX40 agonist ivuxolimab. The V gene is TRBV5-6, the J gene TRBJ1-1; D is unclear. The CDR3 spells CASSLGRLNTEAFF. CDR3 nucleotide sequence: TGTGCCAGCAGCTTGGGTAGGTTGAACACTGAAGCTTTCTTT. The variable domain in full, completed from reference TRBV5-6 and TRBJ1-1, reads DAGVTQSPTHLIKTRGQQVTLRCSPKSGHDTVSWYQQALGQGPQFIFQYYEEEERQRGNFPDRFSGHQFPNYSSELNVNALLLGDSALYLCASSLGRLNTEAFFGQGTRLTVV.